The subject of this entry is one T cell receptor (beta chain). Its cognate antigen is unknown. Heparinized whole blood, about 5 to 9 ml, came from each donor. TCRdb's table, derived via immunoSEQ multiplex PCR, lists solely in-frame clones and lacks some. This set yields about 28,000 clones and no singletons; the top ten hold approximately 3%. These data belong to a study of T cell clonality in common variable immunodeficiency. Study observations and caveats: The cause of increased CVID clonality remains unclear without subpopulation sequencing. Fewer deletions and N-nucleotide insertions were reportedly seen in common variable immunodeficiency TCR beta sequences. CVID subjects had higher TCRbeta clonality than healthy controls, most marked in about a third.

This TCR was sampled from a human donor with common variable immunodeficiency. The material sequenced was peripheral blood mononuclear cells.

CDR3 protein: CASSYNAGPNQGYTF. The sequenced part of the CDR3 DNA is TGTGCCAGCAGCTATAATGCAGGGCCAAATCAAGGC. The V gene is TRBV6-4, the J gene TRBJ1-2, with a weak D call TRBD1 (5 bases). The read halts 3 residues ahead of the CDR3 end, with the missing end drawn from the germline J gene. The CDR3 totals 15 residues. Germline CDR1 reads MRHNA; CDR2 reads SNTAGT.